A selection of T cell receptor beta chains follows, all from one sample in a study of neurological immune-mediated disorders. TCRdb independently ran MiXCR on the 5' RACE reads; one entry per CDR3 protein. The data contain 95,000 to 150,000 distinct CDR3 sequences, about 3.4% of them singletons. Sequencing was carried out using PBMCs. The receptors shown here come from a woman aged 25-40 years with multiple sclerosis. Both conserved end residues are part of each CDR3. A D gene is named only where the DNA matches it firmly. Clone size is shown for a subset of rows, as once, few, many or a class of expanded clone.

v_gene,j_gene,d_gene,abundance,CDR3nt,CDR3aa
TRBV21-1,TRBJ2-7,.,many,TGTGCCAGCAGCAAAGCCCTACCGGCGGGACAGGGGAAGTACGAGCAGTACTTC,CASSKALPAGQGKYEQYF
TRBV12-3/TRBV12-4,TRBJ1-2,.,many,TGTGCCAGCAGTTTTGGAGGGGTAGGCTACACCTTC,CASSFGGVGYTF
TRBV20-1,TRBJ1-1,.,few,TGCAGTGCTAGAGAGGTATCCCACGATAACACTGAAGCTTTCTTT,CSAREVSHDNTEAFF
TRBV6-9,TRBJ2-5,.,many,TGTGCCAGCAGTTTTCCCCTCCTATCCCAGGGCACCCAAGAGACCCAGTACTTC,CASSFPLLSQGTQETQYF
TRBV5-1,TRBJ2-3,.,many,TGCGCCAGCAGCTATGACCCAGGCCCCGATACGCAGTATTTT,CASSYDPGPDTQYF
TRBV3-1,TRBJ1-1,.,.,TGTGCCAGCGGTTATCAGGCCAACACTGAAGCTTTCTTT,CASGYQANTEAFF
TRBV20-1,TRBJ2-7,TRBD1,many,TGCAGTGCTAGCCAAGGAGGACAGGGCGGCTACGAGCAGTACTTC,CSASQGGQGGYEQYF
TRBV20-1,TRBJ1-5,.,many,TGCAGTGCTGAACCAGACACCACATATAGCAATCAGCCCCAGCATTTT,CSAEPDTTYSNQPQHF
TRBV6-5,TRBJ2-5,TRBD2,many,TGTGCCAGCAGTTACTCGGGACTATCCCAAGAGACCCAGTACTTC,CASSYSGLSQETQYF
TRBV3-1,TRBJ1-5,TRBD1,few,TGTGCCAGCAGCCAAGGGCGGCTTGGACAGGGGGCACTTGGAAGCAATCAGCCCCAGCATTTT,CASSQGRLGQGALGSNQPQHF
TRBV12-3/TRBV12-4,TRBJ1-6,TRBD1,many,TGTGCCAGCAGTTTAGCGACAGGGGTCTCCTATAATTCACCCCTCCACTTT,CASSLATGVSYNSPLHF
TRBV7-2,TRBJ2-1,TRBD2,many,TGTGCCAGCAGCCCCGAGGGGACTAGCTCCTACAATGAGCAGTTCTTC,CASSPEGTSSYNEQFF
TRBV12-3/TRBV12-4,TRBJ2-5,TRBD1,many,TGTGCCAGCAGTTGGGACAGAACCCAAGAGACCCAGTACTTC,CASSWDRTQETQYF
TRBV5-1,TRBJ2-4,.,many,TGCGCCAGCAGCTTGGCCAGGGCCAAAAACATTCAGTACTTC,CASSLARAKNIQYF
TRBV4-3,TRBJ2-7,.,few,TGCGCCAGCAGCCCCGGGACTGGGGACTACGAGCAGTACTTC,CASSPGTGDYEQYF
TRBV7-9,TRBJ2-1,TRBD2,many,TGTGCCAGCAGCTTAGGCGGGAGAAGTCGGAATGAGCAGTTCTTC,CASSLGGRSRNEQFF
TRBV5-5,TRBJ1-3,.,many,TGTGCCAGCAGCTTTGAACAGCCTGGAAACACCATATATTTT,CASSFEQPGNTIYF
TRBV7-9,TRBJ1-2,.,many,TGTGCCAGCAGCAAACAAACTGGGTATGGCTACACCTTC,CASSKQTGYGYTF
TRBV5-1,TRBJ2-7,TRBD2,.,TGCGCCAGCAGCATAGGACTAGCGGGGAACGAGCAGTACTTC,CASSIGLAGNEQYF
TRBV4-1,TRBJ2-7,TRBD1,many,TGCGCCAGCAGCCTCCGACAGGGGACCAACGAGCAGTACTTC,CASSLRQGTNEQYF
TRBV5-5,TRBJ1-6,.,many,TGTGCCAGCAGCTTAGGACACATGAGCTCCTATAATTCACCCCTCCACTTT,CASSLGHMSSYNSPLHF
TRBV28,TRBJ1-6,.,many,TGTGCCAGCAGTTTTGGCCGGGGACAAGGTCTGGGGTCACCCCTCCACTTT,CASSFGRGQGLGSPLHF
TRBV20-1,TRBJ2-2,TRBD2,many,TGCAGTGCTAGTGGGGCTAGCGGGAGCGGGGAGCTGTTTTTT,CSASGASGSGELFF
TRBV6-5,TRBJ2-7,.,many,TGTGCCAGCAGTCCCTCTGACATTTACTCCTACGAGCAGTACTTC,CASSPSDIYSYEQYF
TRBV20-1,TRBJ2-7,TRBD1,many,TGCAGTGCTAGCCCCGGACAGGGCTACGAGCAGTACTTC,CSASPGQGYEQYF
TRBV20-1,TRBJ2-1,TRBD1,many,TGCAGTGCTAGAGATGAGGGACAGAAGAGGAATGAGCAGTTCTTC,CSARDEGQKRNEQFF
TRBV20-1,TRBJ1-5,TRBD1,.,TGCAGTGCTGCCGGGACAGGGAGCGAATATAGCAATAAGACCCAGAATTTT,CSAAGTGSEYSNKTQNF
TRBV18,TRBJ1-4,.,many,TGTGCCAGCTCACCAACCGGGAACAGTAATGAAAAACTGTTTTTT,CASSPTGNSNEKLFF
TRBV29-1,TRBJ1-1,.,many,TGCAGCGTTCGGACCGAGGGGGGGGTTGTGAACACTGAAGCTTTCTTT,CSVRTEGGVVNTEAFF
TRBV20-1,TRBJ2-7,.,many,TGCAGTGCTAGAGGCGAGGGCGTGGAATACTACGAGCAGTACTTC,CSARGEGVEYYEQYF